This TCR beta chain was identified in a study of T cell repertoires in cytomegalovirus infection. The CDR3 has 16 residues. Looked up from germline, CDR1 is SGHAT and CDR2 is FQNNGV. With 7 bases clipped from V and 9 bases from J, the junction kept 14 bases outside the gene matches. Of note for this clonotype: Its antigen is unknown.

A single record per CDR3 protein comes from TCRdb applying MiXCR to the reads. Counted here are more than 400,000 distinct CDR3 sequences, more than 25% occurring once; the ten biggest clones make up roughly an eighth. General study findings and limits: CMV-specific TCR beta clonotypes restricted by HLA-C dominated the ex vivo response.

The chain has TRBV11-2 and TRBJ2-1; 11 nucleotides agree with TRBD2. Source material: PBMCs. The sequence came from a human donor in good health (CMV status not recorded). Some clones in this sample may be carry-over from other donors' samples. This CDR3 reads CASNSRVTSGSTEQFF. For the CDR3, the DNA is TGTGCCAGCAACTCCCGCGTTACTAGCGGGAGTACTGAGCAGTTCTTC.